This T cell receptor beta chain was recovered during a study of response to subunit inactivated influenza vaccine. Whole-study results and caveats: It was suggested by the authors that few new T cells are recruited by each seasonal influenza vaccination.

CDR3 length: 13 residues. Germline CDR1 is DFQATT and CDR2 is SNEGSKA (reference sequence). The ends were cut back, 0 bases at V and 5 bases at J, with 8 bases in the middle. TCRdb independently ran MiXCR on the RT-PCR reads; one entry per CDR3 protein. Of more than 600,000 distinct CDR3 sequences in the sample, about 18% were seen once. A word on this clonotype: What it binds is not known.

The source material was PBMCs from blood, sampled roughly 5 days after vaccination. The clonotype comes from a man aged 45-65 years who received an inactivated influenza vaccine. V and J are TRBV20-1 and TRBJ2-4; D not resolved. For the CDR3, the DNA is TGCAGTGCTAGAGAGGGCGCGCAAAACATTCAGTACTTC. It specifies CSAREGAQNIQYF.